These 15 T cell receptor beta chains were all obtained from the same sample, sequenced in a study of identical twins. From the 5' RACE reads, TCRdb called clonotypes with MiXCR, one entry per CDR3 protein. In the table there are roughly 350,000 distinct CDR3 sequences, 9% of which are singletons. The specimen was naive T cells sorted from blood. All receptors derive from a woman between 45 and 60 years old in good health.

This clonotype has only a few counts. This chain joins TRBV5-1 and TRBJ2-7; 8 bases match TRBD1. The junction had 6 bases not matched to a gene; V was cut back by 2 bases and J by 2 bases. Germline CDR1 SGHRS, CDR2 YFSETQ. CDR3 length equals 15 residues. The DNA of the CDR3 is TGCGCCAGCAGCTTATTTGGGACAGGACCCTACGAGCAGTACTTC. Protein sequence: CASSLFGTGPYEQYF.

This clonotype came up a few times. V usage is TRBV7-8 and J usage is TRBJ2-7, with 9 bases lining up with TRBD2. The CDR3 length is 17 residues. Germline CDR1 SGHVS, CDR2 FQNEAQ. The ends lost 4 bases at V and 7 bases at J; junction bases unmatched: 17. CDR3: CASSSSRLVAGAGEQYF. The DNA for the CDR3 is TGTGCCAGCAGCTCCTCTCGCTTAGTAGCGGGAGCGGGGGAGCAGTACTTC.

V and J are TRBV11-2 and TRBJ2-2; D not resolved. Trimming removed 1 base at V and 7 bases at J, with 10 bases between. This CDR3 is built from 14 residues. CDR1 and CDR2 (germline): SGHAT, FQNNGV. CDR3 in amino acids: CASSLVSSRGELFF. As DNA, the CDR3 is TGTGCCAGCAGCTTAGTCTCGTCGCGCGGGGAGCTGTTTTTT.

This clonotype was observed a few times. The chain is built from TRBV5-1 and TRBJ2-1; 9 positions match TRBD2. The V and J ends lost 4 bases and 7 bases, in that order; junction bases with no gene match: 6. The CDR3 is 14 residues long. Germline V gene lookup returns CDR1 SGHRS and CDR2 YFSETQ. CDR3 loop: CASSPGLARNEQFF. Written as DNA, the CDR3 is TGCGCCAGCAGCCCTGGACTAGCGAGAAATGAGCAGTTCTTC.

The genes are TRBV5-1 and TRBJ2-1; TRBD1 matches 10 bases. CDR1 and CDR2 from the germline V gene are SGHRS and YFSETQ. The CDR3 is 17 amino acids. J gave up 2 bases and V 0 bases, and 5 bases lay outside the gene matches. CDR3 loop: CASSLVRTGGTYNEQFF. In DNA, the CDR3 is TGCGCCAGCAGCTTGGTACGGACAGGGGGGACCTACAATGAGCAGTTCTTC. Full variable domain (remainder filled in from reference TRBV5-1 and TRBJ2-1): KAGVTQTPRYLIKTRGQQVTLSCSPISGHRSVSWYQQTPGQGLQFLFEYFSETQRNKGNFPGRFSGRQFSNSRSEMNVSTLELGDSALYLCASSLVRTGGTYNEQFFGPGTRLTVL.

The rearrangement uses TRBV5-1 and TRBJ2-3; possible D gene TRBD2, 6 bases. Trimming cost V 1 base and J 0 bases, with 15 bases left between them. This CDR3 is built from 17 residues. CDR1 SGHRS and CDR2 YFSETQ come from the germline V gene. The CDR3 sequence: CASSLTGGTLSTDTQYF. The CDR3 DNA sequence: TGCGCCAGCAGCTTGACCGGCGGGACCCTTAGCACAGATACGCAGTATTTT.

This clonotype came up many times. CDR3 bases: TGCAGCGCAGGGGGAAACACCGGGGAGCTGTTTTTT. It is translated as CSAGGNTGELFF. The chain has TRBV29-1 and TRBJ2-2, with TRBD1 matching over 7 bases. From germline, CDR1 is SQVTM and CDR2 ANQGSEA. The length of the CDR3 is 12 residues. Trimming removed 7 bases from V and 2 bases from J; junction bases left unmatched: 1.

This clonotype was seen a few times. The V and J genes are TRBV11-2 and TRBJ2-2; D is undetermined. This CDR3 comprises 15 residues. Trimming cost V 1 base and J 8 bases, with 14 bases left between them. Germline CDR1 reads SGHAT; CDR2 reads FQNNGV. In nucleotides, the CDR3 is TGTGCCAGCAGCTTAGGAGTGGCCTCCCGAGGGGAGCTGTTTTTT. This gives the protein CASSLGVASRGELFF.

This clonotype was counted ten times or more. The chain combines TRBV15 with TRBJ2-1, with TRBD2 matching 9 bases. Germline values: CDR1 LNHNV, CDR2 YYDKDF (reference sequence). The length of the CDR3 is 15 residues. Trimming cost V 6 bases and J 4 bases; bases outside gene matches: 7. DNA for the CDR3: TGTGCCACCAGAGGAAGACTAGCGGAATACAATGAGCAGTTCTTC. It specifies CATRGRLAEYNEQFF.

This clonotype showed up just a few times. This rearrangement joins TRBV4-1 to TRBJ2-1; no reliable D call. Trimming left V 2 bases short and J 2 bases short, with 13 bases between. Germline V gene sequence: CDR1 MGHRA, CDR2 YSYEKL. The CDR3 runs to 16 residues. In nucleotides, the CDR3 is TGCGCCAGCAGCCAAAATTGGGGTCTCACCTACAATGAGCAGTTCTTC. This encodes CASSQNWGLTYNEQFF.

This clonotype was seen more than once but under ten times. The chain has TRBV3-1 and TRBJ2-7, with D unclear. Trimming pared 0 bases from V and 6 bases from J, leaving 12 bases between. Germline V gene data show CDR1 as LGHDT and CDR2 as YNNKEL (reference sequence). CDR3 size: 14 residues. The DNA for the CDR3 is TGTGCCAGCAGCCAAGATTTGTCTGTAGCCGAGCAGTACTTC. It codes for CASSQDLSVAEQYF.

The sample holds many counts of this clonotype. The chain combines TRBV5-6 with TRBJ2-1; 8 bases line up with TRBD1. Trimming took 4 bases from V and 6 from J; bases not matched to a gene: 6. The CDR3 spans 14 residues. In germline, CDR1 is SGHDT, CDR2 YYEEEE. The CDR3 loop reads CASSPPGQVNEQFF. The CDR3 region has the DNA TGTGCCAGCAGCCCACCGGGACAGGTCAATGAGCAGTTCTTC.

This clonotype has just a few counts. The genes are TRBV10-3 and TRBJ1-2, with D perhaps matching TRBD1 (5 bases). This CDR3 is 14 amino acids long. Germline lookup yields CDR1 ENHRY and CDR2 SYGVKD. Trimming left V 5 bases short and J 4 bases short, with 14 bases between. The CDR3 loop reads CAISKGDDLYGYTF. The CDR3 coding sequence is TGTGCCATCAGTAAAGGGGACGACCTCTATGGCTACACCTTC.

The chain joins TRBV11-3 to TRBJ2-2; TRBD1 or TRBD2 may be the D gene (5 bases each). Germline assignment: CDR1 SGHNT and CDR2 YENEEA. V was trimmed by 2 bases and J by 5 bases, leaving 12 bases between them. There are 15 residues in the CDR3. This CDR3 is CASSLLGWGTGELFF. The DNA for the CDR3 is TGTGCCAGCAGCTTATTGGGGTGGGGGACCGGGGAGCTGTTTTTT.

This clonotype was detected many times. The gene calls are TRBV5-1 and TRBJ2-3, with 8 bases matching TRBD2. The CDR3 covers 16 residues. V lost 4 bases to trimming and J lost 2 bases; unmatched junction nucleotides: 9. The germline V gene has CDR1 SGHRS and CDR2 YFSETQ. The CDR3 DNA reads TGCGCCAGCAGCCTGAGCGGGGGATTTTCCACAGATACGCAGTATTTT. Residues: CASSLSGGFSTDTQYF.